This TCR beta chain came from a study of chemoradiotherapy in HPV16-positive cancers. Whole-study results and caveats: The functional HPV-specific definition rests on just two HPV16-positive patients. Candidate HPV-specific clones and E7-related TCR motifs grew in tumor during treatment.

The V gene's germline CDR1 is SQVTM and CDR2 ANQGSEA. The CDR3 totals 16 residues. Repertoires were generated with immunoSEQ multiplex PCR, while TCRdb's copy carries only in-frame clones and drops some. The profile shows roughly 3,000 clones, around 92% of them singletons. This clone appeared a single time. Its target is not known. Germline is not matched at one junction end, which may reflect a read error. Other DNA variants within this sample encode the same CDR3. The chain uses TRBV29-1 and TRBJ2-5, with 8 bases fitting TRBD2. The receptor was derived from a human donor with HPV-associated anogenital cancer. The sequenced sample was tumor tissue, obtained from a patient who underwent chemoradiotherapy. The CDR3 spells CSVEDLWAGGGKTQYF. CDR3 DNA: TGCAGCGTTGAAGATTTGTGGGCGGGAGGAGGGAAGACCCAATACTTC.